Following are 18 T cell receptor beta chains from one sample sequenced in a study of T cell repertoires in cytomegalovirus infection. MiXCR was run by TCRdb on the reads, yielding one entry per CDR3 protein. The top ten clones hold roughly a fifth of a sample with about 280,000 distinct CDR3 sequences, roughly a fifth of them seen once. Their recognized antigens are unknown. Sequencing used cultured PBMCs, obtained from culture after CMV antigen stimulation. The source of these receptors is a human donor in good health (CMV status not recorded). Some clones in this sample may be carry-over from other donors' samples.

This clonotype was found a few times. The chain couples TRBV5-4 to TRBJ1-1, with 8 bases matching TRBD1. The CDR3 extends over 16 amino acids. Unmatched junction bases numbered 10, after V lost 4 bases and J lost 2 bases. Germline V lookup: CDR1 SGHNT, CDR2 YYREEE (reference sequence). CDR3 sequence reads: CASSGPGGQANTEAFF. The CDR3 DNA is TGTGCCAGCAGCGGGCCCGGGGGACAGGCAAACACTGAAGCTTTCTTT.

This rearrangement joins TRBV18 to TRBJ1-3; the D gene is possibly TRBD1 (5 bases). This CDR3 region has 14 residues. V was pared by 4 bases and J by 4 bases, with 11 bases between. Germline V lookup: CDR1 KGHSH, CDR2 LQKENI. CDR3 sequence reads: CASSRGAAGNTIYF. CDR3 sequence (DNA): TGTGCCAGCTCACGAGGGGCAGCAGGAAACACCATATATTTT.

Only a few counts were recorded for this clonotype. J is TRBJ2-7 and V is TRBV20-1; D is perhaps TRBD2 (6 bases). The V end lost 3 bases, the J end lost 3 bases, and 9 bases lay between the germline ends. CDR1 DFQATT and CDR2 SNEGSKA come from the germline V gene (reference sequence). The CDR3 sequence is 12 residues long. In DNA form, the CDR3 reads TGCAGTGCTAGGACTAGGGACTACGAGCAGTACTTC. It codes for CSARTRDYEQYF.

CDR3 DNA sequence: TGTGCCACCAGCAGGGGTACCGGGCCAGGAGGGAAAAAGCCCCAGCATTTT. Translating gives CATSRGTGPGGKKPQHF. The gene calls are TRBV15 and TRBJ1-5; no definite D call. Germline V CDR1 and CDR2: LNHNV, YYDKDF (reference sequence). CDR3 length equals 17 residues. V lost 3 bases and J 8 bases, leaving 23 bases between the germline ends.

This clonotype occurred many times. The chain links TRBV7-2 to TRBJ2-1; D not certain. CDR3 size: 12 residues. In germline, CDR1 is SGHTA, CDR2 FQGNSA. V shed 5 bases and J shed 8 bases, with 10 bases lying between them. CDR3 sequence: CASSPHADEQFF. In nucleotides, the CDR3 is TGTGCCAGCAGCCCACATGCGGATGAGCAGTTCTTC. The whole variable domain, remainder taken from reference TRBV7-2 and TRBJ2-1, is GAGVSQSPSNKVTEKGKDVELRCDPISGHTALYWYRQSLGQGLEFLIYFQGNSAPDKSGLPSDRFSAERTGGSVSTLTIQRTQQEDSAVYLCASSPHADEQFFGPGTRLTVL.

In this sample, this clonotype turned up a few times. This sequence joins TRBV5-5 and TRBJ2-2; D is perhaps TRBD1 (6 bases). Germline V gene data show CDR1 as SGHKS and CDR2 as YYEKEE (reference sequence). V was shortened by 5 bases and J by 4 bases, with 9 bases between the two germline ends. The CDR3 is 13 residues long. DNA of the CDR3: TGTGCCAGCAGAGCAGGGGCCACCGGGGAGCTGTTTTTT. Translated, it gives CASRAGATGELFF. Together with reference TRBV5-5 and TRBJ2-2, the CDR3 gives the full variable domain: DAGVTQSPTHLIKTRGQQVTLRCSPISGHKSVSWYQQVLGQGPQFIFQYYEKEERGRGNFPDRFSARQFPNYSSELNVNALLLGDSALYLCASRAGATGELFFGEGSRLTVL.

As concerns this clonotype: A much larger clone is a single base away; this may be a read error. The conserved final phenylalanine or tryptophan is absent from the CDR3, which likely points to a read error. This chain uses TRBV7-9 with TRBJ2-3; no firm D call. The V gene's germline CDR1 is SEHNR and CDR2 FQNEAQ (reference sequence). V lost 6 bases, J lost 4 bases, and 11 bases lay in between. The CDR3 has 13 amino acids. The CDR3 protein is CASRQGQADTQYY. DNA for the CDR3: TGTGCCAGCAGACAAGGGCAGGCAGATACGCAGTATTAT.

This clonotype was counted a few times. V gene TRBV18 combines with J gene TRBJ1-5, with 8 nucleotides matching TRBD1. V trimming: 6 bases; J trimming: 5 bases; junction bases outside the gene matches: 6. The V gene's germline CDR1 is KGHSH and CDR2 LQKENI. The CDR3 contains 14 residues. The chain's CDR3 is CASSEGQGYQPQHF. In nucleotides, the CDR3 is TGTGCCAGCTCGGAAGGACAGGGTTATCAGCCCCAGCATTTT.

This clonotype was detected many times. This rearrangement joins TRBV10-3 to TRBJ2-1; D call uncertain. The germline gives CDR1 ENHRY, CDR2 SYGVKD. V was shortened by 3 bases and J by 6 bases, with 9 bases between the two germline ends. This CDR3 region has 13 residues. The CDR3 loop reads CAISDSLLNEQFF. CDR3 in DNA: TGTGCCATCAGTGACAGTTTGCTCAATGAGCAGTTCTTC.

This clonotype was picked up a small number of times. This rearrangement joins TRBV5-4 to TRBJ1-4, with 8 bases matching TRBD1. From germline, CDR1 is SGHNT and CDR2 YYREEE (reference sequence). Trimming removed 4 bases from V and 3 bases from J; junction bases left unmatched: 2. The CDR3 has 14 amino acids. In DNA, the CDR3 is TGTGCCAGCAGCCCCAGGGGGCCTAATGAAAAACTGTTTTTT. Translation gives CASSPRGPNEKLFF.

This clonotype was found a few times. V gene TRBV28 combines with J gene TRBJ2-5; TRBD2 agrees at 10 bases. The CDR3 runs to 14 residues. The germline V gene encodes CDR1 MDHEN and CDR2 SYDVKM. The trim removed 6 bases at V and 3 bases at J, leaving 4 bases unmatched. In DNA, the CDR3 is TGTGCCAGCAGCGGGACTAGCGTAAAAGAGACCCAGTACTTC. Its translation: CASSGTSVKETQYF.

This clonotype came up many times. As DNA, the CDR3 is TGTGCCAGCAGCTTAGGACTTCAGAGCTCCTACGAGCAGTACGTC. The encoded protein is CASSLGLQSSYEQYV. The V and J genes are TRBV7-2 and TRBJ2-7; D gene unclear. The CDR3 length is 15 residues. Germline CDR1 reads SGHTA; CDR2 reads FQGNSA. Trimming removed 1 base from V and 0 bases from J, with 10 bases in between.

The chain couples TRBV29-1 to TRBJ2-3; D is uncertain. This CDR3 is 15 amino acids long. V lost 2 bases to trimming and J lost 1 base, with 13 bases between them. Germline V gene data show CDR1 as SQVTM and CDR2 as ANQGSEA. The CDR3 bases are TGCAGCGTTGAATTGGCTAGTAGTGGCACAGATACGCAGTATTTT. It specifies CSVELASSGTDTQYF.

The V gene is TRBV7-6, the J gene TRBJ2-5, with D possibly TRBD1 on 5 matching bases. The CDR3 is 16 residues long. Germline-derived CDR1 and CDR2 are SGHVS and FNYEAQ. V dropped 0 bases and J dropped 1 base, with 12 bases sitting between them. CDR3 residues: CASSLAVWGGQETQYF. Written as DNA, the CDR3 is TGTGCCAGCAGCTTAGCTGTTTGGGGCGGCCAAGAGACCCAGTACTTC.

This clonotype was counted only a few times. The rearrangement joins TRBV19 to TRBJ1-2; D is undetermined. Germline V gives CDR1 LNHDA, CDR2 SQIVND (reference sequence). Trimming cost V 1 base and J 6 bases, with 6 bases left between them. This CDR3 has 12 residues. The CDR3 nucleotides read TGTGCCAGTAGTATAGTCGGAAATGGCTACACCTTC. Protein: CASSIVGNGYTF.

The rearrangement links TRBV20-1 to TRBJ2-3, with 9 bases fitting TRBD1. The V gene's germline CDR1 is DFQATT and CDR2 SNEGSKA (reference sequence). CDR3 length: 14 amino acids. Germline trimming cut 6 bases from V and 7 bases from J; bases unmatched to any gene: 11. CDR3: CSATSGTGSNTQYF. CDR3 bases: TGCAGTGCAACCTCCGGGACAGGGTCGAATACGCAGTATTTT.

The V call is TRBV20-1, the J call TRBJ2-7; 11 nucleotides match TRBD2. Germline V gene sequence: CDR1 DFQATT, CDR2 SNEGSKA (reference sequence). The CDR3 loop spans 14 amino acids. V trimming: 1 base; J trimming: 4 bases; junction bases outside the gene matches: 3. The CDR3 sequence: CSARVSGRAYEQYF. CDR3 nucleotides: TGCAGTGCTAGAGTTAGCGGGAGGGCTTACGAGCAGTACTTC.

The V gene is TRBV20-1, the J gene TRBJ1-5; the D is unclear. Per the germline V gene, CDR1 is DFQATT and CDR2 is SNEGSKA (reference sequence). CDR3 length equals 14 residues. V lost 0 bases, J lost 1 base, and 7 bases lay in between. Written as DNA, the CDR3 is TGCAGTGCTAGAGACGCAGGCAGCAATCAGCCCCAGCATTTT. Protein product: CSARDAGSNQPQHF.